The 29 T cell receptor beta chains below all came from one sample that was sequenced in a study of T cells after yellow fever vaccination. TCRdb re-called the 5' RACE reads through MiXCR, storing one row per CDR3 protein. The sample lists 620,000 or so distinct CDR3 sequences, roughly a sixth occurring once. Specimen: PBMCs, collected around 5 days after the first yellow fever vaccination. The receptors derive from a man aged 18 to 30 who received the YFV17D yellow fever vaccine.

This clonotype was seen only a few times. The V call is TRBV12-3 or TRBV12-4, the J call TRBJ2-7; 7 bases agree with TRBD1. J was trimmed by 6 bases and V by 3 bases; bases with no gene match: 2. The CDR3 runs to 12 residues. The CDR3 loop is CASSFRGREQYV. CDR3 in DNA: TGTGCCAGCAGTTTTAGGGGGCGCGAGCAGTACGTC.

The chain couples TRBV7-2 to TRBJ2-7; D unclear. The CDR3 runs to 14 residues. V was pared by 4 bases and J by 7 bases, with 17 bases between. Looked up from germline, CDR1 is SGHTA and CDR2 is FQGNSA. CDR3: CASSSPPPTGEQYF. DNA for the CDR3: TGTGCCAGCAGCTCACCGCCCCCGACTGGAGAGCAGTACTTC.

The chain employs TRBV20-1 and TRBJ1-2, with TRBD1 identical over 7 bases. With 2 bases clipped from V and 5 bases from J, the junction kept 20 bases outside the gene matches. The germline CDR1 and CDR2 sequences are DFQATT and SNEGSKA (reference sequence). The CDR3 has 18 residues. This CDR3 is CSARTAIGGDRTLYGYTF. CDR3 bases: TGCAGTGCTAGAACGGCTATCGGTGGGGACAGAACTCTTTATGGCTACACCTTC.

The chain carries TRBV12-3 or TRBV12-4 and TRBJ2-7; D unclear. Between the trimmed V and J ends, which lost 3 bases and 3 bases, there was a span of 6 bases. The CDR3 has 12 residues. The CDR3 spells CASSFRNYEQYF. The DNA of the CDR3 is TGTGCCAGCAGTTTCAGGAACTACGAGCAGTACTTC.

The rearrangement uses TRBV11-2 and TRBJ2-2; D is perhaps TRBD1 (6 bases). Deletions cut 6 bases from V and 6 bases from J, with 17 bases between. Germline loops: CDR1 SGHAT, CDR2 FQNNGV. This CDR3 comprises 15 residues. The CDR3 is CASRTGQRLAGELFF. CDR3 in DNA: TGTGCCAGCAGAACGGGACAACGATTGGCCGGGGAGCTGTTTTTT.

In this sample, this clonotype turned up many times. V and J are TRBV5-6 and TRBJ2-1; 11 nucleotides align to TRBD2. V was pared by 4 bases and J by 0 bases, with 3 bases of the junction left unmatched. Germline V gene sequence: CDR1 SGHDT, CDR2 YYEEEE. The CDR3 loop spans 16 amino acids. For the CDR3, the DNA is TGTGCCAGCAGCCTAGGACTAGCGGGCTCCTACAATGAGCAGTTCTTC. Protein sequence: CASSLGLAGSYNEQFF.

The CDR3 DNA is TGTGCCAGCAGTTTATGGGGGGCGGCCACCGGGGAGCTGTTTTTT. It encodes CASSLWGAATGELFF. The chain is built from TRBV27 and TRBJ2-2; D tentatively reads TRBD1 or TRBD2 (6 bases each). The CDR3 covers 15 residues. V was clipped by 1 base and J by 4 bases, with 10 bases between them. Looked up from germline, CDR1 is MNHEY and CDR2 is SMNVEV (reference sequence).

The CDR3 sequence is CASSLARGIPREQFF. In DNA, the CDR3 is TGCGCCAGCAGCTTGGCGCGGGGCATACCCAGAGAGCAGTTCTTC. This chain connects TRBV5-1 to TRBJ2-1, with D perhaps TRBD2 (6 bases). The CDR3 extends over 15 amino acids. V shed 0 bases and J shed 10 bases, with 17 bases lying between them. Germline lookup yields CDR1 SGHRS and CDR2 YFSETQ.

A few counts support this clonotype. The chain couples TRBV12-3 or TRBV12-4 to TRBJ1-6, with D maybe TRBD1 (5 bases). Trimming took 6 bases from V and 8 from J, leaving 14 bases between them. CDR3 length equals 14 residues. The CDR3 bases are TGTGCCAGCAGCCCGACGAGCAGGGATTCACCCCTCCACTTT. This gives the protein CASSPTSRDSPLHF.

The chain links TRBV20-1 to TRBJ1-5, with TRBD1 matching over 7 bases. The trim removed 4 bases at V and 2 bases at J, leaving 2 bases unmatched. Germline CDR1 DFQATT, CDR2 SNEGSKA (reference sequence). The CDR3 contains 13 residues. CDR3 DNA: TGCAGTGCTACCGGACAGGGCAATCAGCCCCAGCATTTT. It yields the protein CSATGQGNQPQHF.

This chain uses TRBV29-1 with TRBJ1-1; D may be TRBD1 (5 bases). The CDR3 contains 14 residues. Germline assignment: CDR1 SQVTM and CDR2 ANQGSEA. The germline V and J ends were trimmed by 8 bases and 4 bases, with 20 bases remaining between them. CDR3 sequence reads: CSTLAAIQGTEAFF. Written as DNA, the CDR3 is TGCAGCACCCTCGCGGCTATCCAGGGCACTGAAGCTTTCTTT.

The gene calls are TRBV27 and TRBJ2-5; unclear D gene. V was pared by 7 bases and J by 0 bases, with 21 bases between. The germline V gene has CDR1 MNHEY and CDR2 SMNVEV (reference sequence). This CDR3 is built from 17 residues. CDR3 in amino acids: CASTQSIHTEYQETQYF. CDR3 in DNA: TGTGCCAGCACCCAATCCATCCACACAGAGTACCAAGAGACCCAGTACTTC.

In this sample, this clonotype turned up many times. V and J are TRBV5-1 and TRBJ2-3; 7 bases are shared with TRBD1. There are 17 residues in the CDR3. V gave up 4 bases and J gave up 3 bases; unmatched junction bases: 14. The V gene's germline CDR1 is SGHRS and CDR2 YFSETQ. CDR3 nucleotides: TGCGCCAGCAGCACCCTTGGGATGCAGGGGGTGACAGATACGCAGTATTTT. Its protein product is CASSTLGMQGVTDTQYF.

The rearrangement links TRBV5-1 to TRBJ1-3; D is ambiguous. CDR3 length: 15 amino acids. The V gene's germline CDR1 is SGHRS and CDR2 YFSETQ. V lost 3 bases and J 0 bases, leaving 10 bases between the germline ends. CDR3 nucleotide sequence: TGCGCCAGCAGCTCCGGACGGGACTCTGGAAACACCATATATTTT. Translation: CASSSGRDSGNTIYF.

This CDR3 is CASSQEMTGVAEAFF. CDR3 coding DNA: TGCGCCAGCAGCCAAGAGATGACAGGGGTGGCTGAAGCTTTCTTT. The chain employs TRBV4-3 and TRBJ1-1; the match to TRBD1 covers 8 bases. CDR1 and CDR2 from the germline V gene are LGHNA and YSLEER. The CDR3 runs to 15 residues. Trimming cost V 0 bases and J 6 bases; bases outside gene matches: 6.

In its sample, this clonotype was seen a few times. This chain connects TRBV2 to TRBJ2-1; 7 nucleotides line up with TRBD2. Germline loops: CDR1 SNHLY, CDR2 FYNNEI. The CDR3 consists of 15 residues. V was pared by 7 bases and J by 3 bases, with 9 bases of the junction left unmatched. CDR3 amino acids: CASKASSGDYNEQFF. As DNA, the CDR3 is TGTGCCAGCAAAGCCTCGAGCGGGGACTACAATGAGCAGTTCTTC.

This clonotype was observed a handful of times. The chain is built from TRBV20-1 and TRBJ2-2; the D gene is possibly TRBD2 (6 bases). The CDR3 length is 14 residues. The ends were cut back, 0 bases at V and 2 bases at J, with 7 bases in the middle. Germline-derived CDR1 and CDR2 are DFQATT and SNEGSKA (reference sequence). CDR3 protein: CSARELANTGELFF. The CDR3 DNA reads TGCAGTGCTAGAGAACTAGCCAACACCGGGGAGCTGTTTTTT.

The CDR3 nucleotides are TGTGCCACCAGTGACCCCGGGGGGAATCAGCCCCAGCATTTT. Its translation is CATSDPGGNQPQHF. The chain recombines TRBV24-1 with TRBJ1-5; tentative D call: TRBD1 (5 bases). There are 14 residues in the CDR3. Germline CDR1 and CDR2: KGHDR and SFDVKD. V dropped 4 bases and J dropped 4 bases, with 10 bases sitting between them.

The chain carries TRBV4-1 and TRBJ1-5; TRBD1 might be the D (5 bases). Trimming stripped 2 bases from V and 0 bases from J, with 14 bases between. The CDR3 consists of 17 residues. Germline CDR1 is MGHRA and CDR2 is YSYEKL. CDR3 protein: CASSQNPGLGSNQPQHF. The CDR3 DNA sequence: TGCGCCAGCAGCCAAAATCCGGGACTTGGTAGCAATCAGCCCCAGCATTTT.

This chain links TRBV20-1 with TRBJ2-3, with D unclear. The length of the CDR3 is 12 residues. Germline values: CDR1 DFQATT, CDR2 SNEGSKA (reference sequence). Trimming cost V 4 bases and J 6 bases, with 11 bases left between them. Here the CDR3 DNA reads TGCAGTGCTACCTTTGTCGCCGATACGCAGTATTTT. Protein: CSATFVADTQYF.

V gene TRBV12-3 or TRBV12-4 combines with J gene TRBJ2-3, with D uncertain. This CDR3 has 14 residues. V lost 2 bases and J lost 4, with 10 bases in between. CDR3 loop: CASSLSQLADTQYF. CDR3 coding DNA: TGTGCCAGCAGTTTAAGCCAACTGGCAGATACGCAGTATTTT.

This clonotype was detected only once. This chain links TRBV20-1 with TRBJ2-7; tentatively, D is TRBD1 (6 bases). Trimming shortened V by 5 bases and J by 5 bases, and 16 bases separated the two germline ends. The CDR3 has 13 amino acids. Per the germline V gene, CDR1 is DFQATT and CDR2 is SNEGSKA (reference sequence). The CDR3 loop is CSALKGVGDEQYF. Here the CDR3 DNA reads TGCAGTGCTCTTAAGGGGGTCGGAGACGAGCAGTACTTC.

This clonotype was counted only a few times. The V gene is TRBV27, the J gene TRBJ2-1; 12 nucleotides agree with TRBD2. In germline, CDR1 is MNHEY, CDR2 SMNVEV (reference sequence). The V gene end was trimmed by 5 bases and the J gene end by 11 bases; junction bases not matched to a gene: 25. CDR3 length equals 20 residues. The CDR3 region has the DNA TGTGCCAGCAGTGCCCTGGACTGGGGACTAGCGGGTTCCACGGAAGGGAAGCAGTTCTTC. Translating it yields CASSALDWGLAGSTEGKQFF.

This clonotype was counted only a few times. J is TRBJ2-3 and V is TRBV5-1, with 7 bases fitting TRBD1. CDR1 is SGHRS, CDR2 YFSETQ, per germline. With V trimmed by 1 base and J by 6 bases, 5 bases remained unmatched. This CDR3 has 14 residues. CDR3 DNA sequence: TGCGCCAGCAGCTTGACAGGGGCCGCCGATACGCAGTATTTT. Translation gives CASSLTGAADTQYF.

The chain couples TRBV20-1 to TRBJ2-3; possibly TRBD1 or TRBD2 for D (6 bases each). The CDR3 spans 15 residues. Germline assignment: CDR1 DFQATT and CDR2 SNEGSKA (reference sequence). The V end lost 6 bases, the J end lost 3 bases, and 19 bases lay between the germline ends. The CDR3 nucleotides are TGCAGTGCGACCCACGTTGGGGGGCGTACAGATACGCAGTATTTT. This sequence encodes CSATHVGGRTDTQYF.

V usage is TRBV5-6 and J usage is TRBJ1-5; weak D call: TRBD1 (5 bases). Germline loops: CDR1 SGHDT, CDR2 YYEEEE. This CDR3 region has 14 residues. Trimming cost V 0 bases and J 5 bases, with 9 bases left between them. The CDR3 sequence: CASSLGDSHQPQHF. CDR3 nucleotides: TGTGCCAGCAGCTTGGGAGACAGTCATCAGCCCCAGCATTTT.

There are a few counts of this clonotype. The CDR3 nucleotides read TGTGCCAGCAGACCTCTTCGACGGGATTATGGCTACACCTTC. It specifies CASRPLRRDYGYTF. The gene calls are TRBV4-2 and TRBJ1-2, with D unresolved. The V end was cut by 6 bases, the J end by 5 bases, with 16 bases between. CDR1 is LGHNA and CDR2 is YNFKEQ in the germline V gene. The CDR3 runs to 14 residues.

This sequence joins TRBV5-1 and TRBJ2-1; D is uncertain. The germline gives CDR1 SGHRS, CDR2 YFSETQ. CDR3 length: 14 residues. Trimming cost V 0 bases and J 9 bases, with 13 bases left between them. The CDR3 sequence: CASSLAATDGEQFF. CDR3 coding DNA: TGCGCCAGCAGCTTGGCCGCAACAGACGGTGAGCAGTTCTTC.

This chain links TRBV20-1 with TRBJ2-4, with 9 positions matching TRBD2. The CDR3 has 14 residues. From germline, CDR1 is DFQATT and CDR2 SNEGSKA (reference sequence). V was clipped by 6 bases and J by 2 bases; unmatched bases: 5. The CDR3 reads CSAQAGGPKNIQYF. CDR3 DNA: TGCAGTGCCCAAGCGGGGGGCCCCAAAAACATTCAGTACTTC.